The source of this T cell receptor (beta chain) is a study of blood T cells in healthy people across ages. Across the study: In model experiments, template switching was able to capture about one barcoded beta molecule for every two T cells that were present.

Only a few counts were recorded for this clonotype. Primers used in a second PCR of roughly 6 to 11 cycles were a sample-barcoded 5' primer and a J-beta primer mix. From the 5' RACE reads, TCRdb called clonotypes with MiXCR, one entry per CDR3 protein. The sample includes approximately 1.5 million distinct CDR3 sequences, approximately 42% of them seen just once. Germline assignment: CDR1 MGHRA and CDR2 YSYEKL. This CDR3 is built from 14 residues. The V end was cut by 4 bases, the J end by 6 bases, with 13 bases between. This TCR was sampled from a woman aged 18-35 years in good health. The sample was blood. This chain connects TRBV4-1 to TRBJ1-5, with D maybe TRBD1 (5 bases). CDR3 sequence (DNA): TGCGCCAGCAGCCTCGACTTCGGGACTCAGCCCCAGCATTTT. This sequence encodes CASSLDFGTQPQHF.